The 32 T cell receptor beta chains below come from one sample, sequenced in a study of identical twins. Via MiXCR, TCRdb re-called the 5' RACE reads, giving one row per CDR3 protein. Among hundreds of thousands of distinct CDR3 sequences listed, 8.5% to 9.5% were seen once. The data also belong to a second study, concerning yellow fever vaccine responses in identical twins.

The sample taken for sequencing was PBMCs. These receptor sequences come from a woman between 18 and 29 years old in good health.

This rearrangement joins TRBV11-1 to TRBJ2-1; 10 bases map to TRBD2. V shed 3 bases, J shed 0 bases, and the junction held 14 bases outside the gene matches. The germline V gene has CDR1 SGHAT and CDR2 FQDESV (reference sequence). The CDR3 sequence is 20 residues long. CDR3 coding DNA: TGTGCCAGCAGCTTTCCACGCTCTAGCGGGAGTTTTCTCTCCTACAATGAGCAGTTCTTC. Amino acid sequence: CASSFPRSSGSFLSYNEQFF.

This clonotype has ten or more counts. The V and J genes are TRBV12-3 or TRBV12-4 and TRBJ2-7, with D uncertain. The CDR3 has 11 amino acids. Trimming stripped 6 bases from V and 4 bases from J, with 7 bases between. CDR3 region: CASSAYYEQYF. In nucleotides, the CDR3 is TGTGCCAGCAGCGCGTATTACGAGCAGTACTTC.

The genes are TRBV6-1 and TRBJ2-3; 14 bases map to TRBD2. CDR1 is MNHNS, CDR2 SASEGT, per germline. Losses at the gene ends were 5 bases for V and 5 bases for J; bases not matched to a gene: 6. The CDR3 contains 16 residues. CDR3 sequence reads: CASSPRTSGGLDTQYF. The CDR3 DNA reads TGTGCCAGCAGTCCGCGGACTAGCGGGGGGTTAGATACGCAGTATTTT.

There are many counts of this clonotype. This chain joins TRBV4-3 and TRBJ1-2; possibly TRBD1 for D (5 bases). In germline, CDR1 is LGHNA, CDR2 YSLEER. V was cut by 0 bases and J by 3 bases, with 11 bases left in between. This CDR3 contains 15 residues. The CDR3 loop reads CASSQDRVAHYGYTF. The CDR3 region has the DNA TGCGCCAGCAGCCAAGACAGGGTGGCTCACTATGGCTACACCTTC.

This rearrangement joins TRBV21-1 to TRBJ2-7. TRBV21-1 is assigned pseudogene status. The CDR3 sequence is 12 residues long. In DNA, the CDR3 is TGTGCCAGCAGCAACCTAGGGTGCGAGCAGTACTTC. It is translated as CASSNLGCEQYF.

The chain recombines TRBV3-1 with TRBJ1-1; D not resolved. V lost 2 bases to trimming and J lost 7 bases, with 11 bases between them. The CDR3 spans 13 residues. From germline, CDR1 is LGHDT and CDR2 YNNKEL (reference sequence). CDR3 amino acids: CASSQLEALEAFF. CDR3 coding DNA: TGTGCCAGCAGCCAACTGGAGGCCCTTGAAGCTTTCTTT.

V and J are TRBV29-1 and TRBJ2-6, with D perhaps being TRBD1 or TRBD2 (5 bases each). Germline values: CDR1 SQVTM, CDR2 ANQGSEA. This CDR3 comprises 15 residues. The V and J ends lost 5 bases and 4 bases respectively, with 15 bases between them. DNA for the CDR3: TGCAGCGTTCGAGGGGACGTCGTGGGGGCCAACGTCCTGACTTTC. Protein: CSVRGDVVGANVLTF. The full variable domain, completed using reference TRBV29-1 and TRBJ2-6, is SAVISQKPSRDICQRGTSLTIQCQVDSQVTMMFWYRQQPGQSLTLIATANQGSEATYESGFVIDKFPISRPNLTFSTLTVSNMSPEDSSIYLCSVRGDVVGANVLTFGAGSRLTVL.

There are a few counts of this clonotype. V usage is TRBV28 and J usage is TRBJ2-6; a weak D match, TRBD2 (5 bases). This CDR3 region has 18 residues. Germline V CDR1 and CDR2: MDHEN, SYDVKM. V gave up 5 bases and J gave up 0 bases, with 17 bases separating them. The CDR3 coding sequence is TGTGCCAGCAGTCACAATTCGGGGAGAGGCTCTGGGGCCAACGTCCTGACTTTC. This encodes CASSHNSGRGSGANVLTF.

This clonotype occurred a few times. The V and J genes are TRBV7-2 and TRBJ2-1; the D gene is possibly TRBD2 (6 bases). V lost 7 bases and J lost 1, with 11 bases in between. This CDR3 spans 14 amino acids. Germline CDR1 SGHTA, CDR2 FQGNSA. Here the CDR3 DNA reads TGTGCCAGCACCACCGGGGGTTCCTACAATGAGCAGTTCTTC. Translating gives CASTTGGSYNEQFF. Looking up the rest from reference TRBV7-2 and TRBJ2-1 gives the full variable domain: GAGVSQSPSNKVTEKGKDVELRCDPISGHTALYWYRQSLGQGLEFLIYFQGNSAPDKSGLPSDRFSAERTGGSVSTLTIQRTQQEDSAVYLCASTTGGSYNEQFFGPGTRLTVL.

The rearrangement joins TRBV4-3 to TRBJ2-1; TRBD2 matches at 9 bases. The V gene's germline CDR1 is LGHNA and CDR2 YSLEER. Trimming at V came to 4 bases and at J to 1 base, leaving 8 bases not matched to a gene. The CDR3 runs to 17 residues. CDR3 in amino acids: CASSRAGGPLSYNEQFF. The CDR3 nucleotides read TGCGCCAGCAGCCGTGCGGGAGGGCCTTTGTCCTACAATGAGCAGTTCTTC.

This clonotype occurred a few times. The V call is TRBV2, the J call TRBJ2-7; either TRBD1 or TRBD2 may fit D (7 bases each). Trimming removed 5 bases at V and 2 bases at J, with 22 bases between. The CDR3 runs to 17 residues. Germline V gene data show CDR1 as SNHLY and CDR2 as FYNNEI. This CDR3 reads CASSYHPGGDSPYEQYF. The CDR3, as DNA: TGTGCCAGCAGTTACCATCCAGGGGGGGACAGCCCCTACGAGCAGTACTTC.

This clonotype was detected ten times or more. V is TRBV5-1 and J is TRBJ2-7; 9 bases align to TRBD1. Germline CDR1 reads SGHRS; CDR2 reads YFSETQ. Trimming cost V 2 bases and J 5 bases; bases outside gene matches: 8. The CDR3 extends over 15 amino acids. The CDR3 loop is CASSFLQGAMNEQYF. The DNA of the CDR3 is TGCGCCAGCAGCTTCCTACAGGGGGCCATGAACGAGCAGTACTTC.

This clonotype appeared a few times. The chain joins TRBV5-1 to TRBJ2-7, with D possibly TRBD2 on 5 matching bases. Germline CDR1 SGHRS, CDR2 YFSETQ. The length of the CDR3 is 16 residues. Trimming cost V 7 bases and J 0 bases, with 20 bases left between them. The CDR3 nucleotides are TGCGCCAGCGGCGTTGGGGTAGCGTCTCACTCCTACGAGCAGTACTTC. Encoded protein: CASGVGVASHSYEQYF.

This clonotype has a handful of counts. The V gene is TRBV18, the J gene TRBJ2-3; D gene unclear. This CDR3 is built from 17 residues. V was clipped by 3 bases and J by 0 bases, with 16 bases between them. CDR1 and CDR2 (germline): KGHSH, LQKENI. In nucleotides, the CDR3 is TGTGCCAGCTCACCTCGAGCAGCCATACCTAGCACAGATACGCAGTATTTT. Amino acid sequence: CASSPRAAIPSTDTQYF.

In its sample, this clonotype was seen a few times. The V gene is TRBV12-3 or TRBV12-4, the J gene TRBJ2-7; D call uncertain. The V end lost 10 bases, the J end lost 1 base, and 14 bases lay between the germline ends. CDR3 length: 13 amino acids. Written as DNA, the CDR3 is TGTGCCACTATGGGTCCGCCGTCCTACGAGCAGTACTTC. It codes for CATMGPPSYEQYF.

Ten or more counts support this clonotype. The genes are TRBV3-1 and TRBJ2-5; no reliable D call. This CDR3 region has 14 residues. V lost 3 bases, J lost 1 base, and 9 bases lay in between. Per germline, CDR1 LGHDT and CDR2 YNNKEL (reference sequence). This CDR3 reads CASSQGRFQETQYF. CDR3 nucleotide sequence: TGTGCCAGCAGCCAGGGTCGATTCCAAGAGACCCAGTACTTC.

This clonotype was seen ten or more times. CDR3 protein: CASLEDGATFGYTF. Written as DNA, the CDR3 is TGTGCCAGCTTAGAGGACGGCGCCACTTTCGGCTACACCTTC. The V call is TRBV6-2 or TRBV6-3, the J call TRBJ1-2; D gene uncertain. V lost 8 bases and J 8 bases, leaving 21 bases between the germline ends. CDR3 length: 14 residues. Germline lookup yields CDR1 MNHEY and CDR2 SVGEGT.

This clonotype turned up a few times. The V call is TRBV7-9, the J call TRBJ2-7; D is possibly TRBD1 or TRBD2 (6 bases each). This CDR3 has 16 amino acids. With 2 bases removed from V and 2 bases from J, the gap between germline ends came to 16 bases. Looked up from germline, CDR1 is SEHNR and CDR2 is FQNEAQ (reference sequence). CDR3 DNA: TGTGCCAGCAGCTTACCAACGGAGGGGGACCCCTACGAGCAGTACTTC. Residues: CASSLPTEGDPYEQYF.

Here the CDR3 reads CSAQDRASNSPLHF. The CDR3 DNA follows: TGCAGTGCTCAGGACAGGGCGAGTAATTCACCCCTCCACTTT. The chain couples TRBV20-1 to TRBJ1-6; TRBD1 agrees at 8 bases. The CDR3 length is 14 residues. Germline V CDR1 and CDR2: DFQATT, SNEGSKA (reference sequence). Losses at the gene ends were 5 bases for V and 6 bases for J; bases not matched to a gene: 6.

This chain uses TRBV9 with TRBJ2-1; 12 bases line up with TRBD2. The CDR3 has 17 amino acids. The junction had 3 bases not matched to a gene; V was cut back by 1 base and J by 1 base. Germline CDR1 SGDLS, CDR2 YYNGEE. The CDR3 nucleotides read TGTGCCAGCAGCGTAACGACTAGCGGGAGTTCCTACAATGAGCAGTTCTTC. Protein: CASSVTTSGSSYNEQFF.

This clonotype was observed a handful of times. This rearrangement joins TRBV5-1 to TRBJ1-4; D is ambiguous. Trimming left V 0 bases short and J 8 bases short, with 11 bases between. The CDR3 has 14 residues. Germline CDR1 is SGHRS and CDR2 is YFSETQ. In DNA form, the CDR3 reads TGCGCCAGCAGCTTGGACAGACGCCAGGAAAAACTGTTTTTT. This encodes CASSLDRRQEKLFF.

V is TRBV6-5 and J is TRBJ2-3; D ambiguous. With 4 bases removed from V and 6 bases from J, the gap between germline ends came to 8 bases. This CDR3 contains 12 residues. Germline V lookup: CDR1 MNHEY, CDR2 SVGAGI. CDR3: CASSSTVDTQYF. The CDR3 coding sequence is TGTGCCAGCAGTTCCACCGTGGATACGCAGTATTTT.

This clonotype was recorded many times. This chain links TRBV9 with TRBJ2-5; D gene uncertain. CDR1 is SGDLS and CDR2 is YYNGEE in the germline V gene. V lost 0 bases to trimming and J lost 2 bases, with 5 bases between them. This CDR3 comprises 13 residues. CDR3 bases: TGTGCCAGCAGCGTAGAACCGCAAGAGACCCAGTACTTC. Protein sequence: CASSVEPQETQYF.

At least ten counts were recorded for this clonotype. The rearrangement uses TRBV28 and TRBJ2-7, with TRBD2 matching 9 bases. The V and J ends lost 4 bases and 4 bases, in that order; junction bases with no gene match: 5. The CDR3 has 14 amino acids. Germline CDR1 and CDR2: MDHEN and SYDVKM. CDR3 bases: TGTGCCAGCAGTTGGGCGGGGGGGTCGTACGAGCAGTACTTC. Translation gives CASSWAGGSYEQYF.

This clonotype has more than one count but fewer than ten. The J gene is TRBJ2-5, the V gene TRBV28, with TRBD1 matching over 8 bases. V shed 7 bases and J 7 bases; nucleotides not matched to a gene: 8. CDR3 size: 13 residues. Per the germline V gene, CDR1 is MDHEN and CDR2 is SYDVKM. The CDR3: CASIGTGRGTQYF. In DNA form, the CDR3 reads TGTGCCAGCATCGGGACAGGCCGGGGGACCCAGTACTTC.

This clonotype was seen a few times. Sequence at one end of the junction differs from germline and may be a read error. CDR3 region: CASSISTSGGEQFF. CDR3 in DNA: TGTGCCAGCAGTATATCGACTAGCGGGGGCGAGCAGTTCTTC. J is TRBJ2-1 and V is TRBV27; 12 nucleotides match TRBD2. The CDR3 extends over 14 amino acids. The germline V gene has CDR1 MNHEY and CDR2 SMNVEV (reference sequence).

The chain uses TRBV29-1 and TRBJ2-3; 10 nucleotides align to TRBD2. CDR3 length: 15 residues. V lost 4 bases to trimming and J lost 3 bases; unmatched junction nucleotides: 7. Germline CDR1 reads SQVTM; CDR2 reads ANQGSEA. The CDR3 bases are TGCAGCGTTGGGAGGACTAGCGGAGGAACAGATACGCAGTATTTT. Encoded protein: CSVGRTSGGTDTQYF.

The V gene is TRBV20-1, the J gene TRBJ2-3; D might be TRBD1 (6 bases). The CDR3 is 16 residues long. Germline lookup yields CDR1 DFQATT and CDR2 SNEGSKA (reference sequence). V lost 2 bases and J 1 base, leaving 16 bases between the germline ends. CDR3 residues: CSARTAQGFGTDTQYF. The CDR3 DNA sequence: TGCAGTGCTAGAACGGCCCAGGGGTTTGGCACAGATACGCAGTATTTT.

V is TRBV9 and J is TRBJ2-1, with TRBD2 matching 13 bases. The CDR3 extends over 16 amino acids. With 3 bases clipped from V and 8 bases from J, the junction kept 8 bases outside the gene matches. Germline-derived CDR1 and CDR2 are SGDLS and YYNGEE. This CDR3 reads CASSGPTSGRYHEQFF. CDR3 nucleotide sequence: TGTGCCAGCAGCGGACCGACTAGCGGGAGGTACCATGAGCAGTTCTTC.

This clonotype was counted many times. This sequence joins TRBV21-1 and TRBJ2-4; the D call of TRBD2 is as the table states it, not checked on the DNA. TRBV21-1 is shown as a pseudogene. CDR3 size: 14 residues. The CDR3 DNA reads TGTGCCAGCAGCAAGCTAGCTGGGGAAAACATTCAGTACTTC. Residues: CASSKLAGENIQYF.

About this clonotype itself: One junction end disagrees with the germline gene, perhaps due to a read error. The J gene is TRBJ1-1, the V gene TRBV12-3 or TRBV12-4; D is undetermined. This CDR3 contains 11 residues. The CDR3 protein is CASREIRNVLF. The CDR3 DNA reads TGTGCCAGCAGGGAGATAAGGAACGTCTTATTT.

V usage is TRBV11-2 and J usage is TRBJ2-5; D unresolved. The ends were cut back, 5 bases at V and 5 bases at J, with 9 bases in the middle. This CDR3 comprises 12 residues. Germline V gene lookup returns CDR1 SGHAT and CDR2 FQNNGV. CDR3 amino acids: CASSGFVETQYF. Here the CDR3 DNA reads TGTGCCAGCAGCGGCTTTGTGGAGACCCAGTACTTC.